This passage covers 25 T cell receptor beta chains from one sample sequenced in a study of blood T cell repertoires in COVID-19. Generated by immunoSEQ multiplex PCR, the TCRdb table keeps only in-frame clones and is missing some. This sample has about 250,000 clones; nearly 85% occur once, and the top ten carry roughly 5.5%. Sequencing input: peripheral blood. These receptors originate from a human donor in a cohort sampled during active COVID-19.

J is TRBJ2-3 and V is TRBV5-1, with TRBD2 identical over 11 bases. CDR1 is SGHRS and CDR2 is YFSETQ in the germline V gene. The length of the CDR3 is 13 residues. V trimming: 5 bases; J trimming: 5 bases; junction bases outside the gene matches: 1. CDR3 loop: CASRTSGKDTQYF. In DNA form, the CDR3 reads TGCGCCAGCAGGACTAGCGGGAAAGATACGCAGTATTTT.

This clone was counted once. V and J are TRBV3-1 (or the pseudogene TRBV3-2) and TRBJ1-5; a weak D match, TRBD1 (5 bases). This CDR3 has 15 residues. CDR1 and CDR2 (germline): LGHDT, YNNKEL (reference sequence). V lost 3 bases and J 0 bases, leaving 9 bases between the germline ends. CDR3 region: CASSQTVHSNQPQHF. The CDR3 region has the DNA TGTGCCAGCAGCCAGACAGTTCATAGCAATCAGCCCCAGCATTTT.

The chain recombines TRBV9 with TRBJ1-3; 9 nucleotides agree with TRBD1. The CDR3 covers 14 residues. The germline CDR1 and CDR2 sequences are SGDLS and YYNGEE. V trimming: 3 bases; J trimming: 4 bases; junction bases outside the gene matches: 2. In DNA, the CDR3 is TGTGCCAGCAGCGCGGGACAGGGAGGAAACACCATATATTTT. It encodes CASSAGQGGNTIYF.

Here the CDR3 DNA reads TGTGCCAGCAGCGGAGAAGAGACCCAGTACTTC. Translated: CASSGEETQYF. V usage is TRBV27 and J usage is TRBJ2-5; D call uncertain. This CDR3 is 11 amino acids long. From germline, CDR1 is MNHEY and CDR2 SMNVEV (reference sequence). Trimming removed 6 bases from V and 3 bases from J, with 5 bases in between.

The CDR3 is CASSVGSSGYFEQFF. For the CDR3, the DNA is TGTGCCAGCAGCGTAGGAAGTAGCGGGTATTTTGAGCAGTTCTTC. The V gene is TRBV9, the J gene TRBJ2-1, with 7 positions matching TRBD2. This CDR3 has 15 residues. The V gene's germline CDR1 is SGDLS and CDR2 YYNGEE. V dropped 0 bases and J dropped 9; count of bases not matched to a gene: 9.

CDR3: CASSYVAGEQFF. The CDR3 DNA is TGTGCCAGCAGTTACGTCGCCGGTGAGCAGTTCTTC. The chain recombines TRBV6-5 with TRBJ2-1; D not certain. The germline gives CDR1 MNHEY, CDR2 SVGAGI. CDR3 size: 12 residues. Trimming stripped 2 bases from V and 9 bases from J, with 8 bases between.

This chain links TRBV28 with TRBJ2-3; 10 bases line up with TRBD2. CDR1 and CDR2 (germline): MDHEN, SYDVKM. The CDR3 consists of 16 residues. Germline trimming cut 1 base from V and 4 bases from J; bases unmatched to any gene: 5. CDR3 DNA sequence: TGTGCCAGCAGTTTATCTAGCGGGAGTTACGCAGATACGCAGTATTTT. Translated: CASSLSSGSYADTQYF.

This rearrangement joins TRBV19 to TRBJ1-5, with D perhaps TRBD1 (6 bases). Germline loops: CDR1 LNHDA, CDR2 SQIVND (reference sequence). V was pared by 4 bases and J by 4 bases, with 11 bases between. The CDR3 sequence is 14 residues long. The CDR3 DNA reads TGTGCCAGTAGTACAGGACAGCTTAATCAGCCCCAGCATTTT. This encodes CASSTGQLNQPQHF.

Here the CDR3 reads CASRAGTVEQYF. The CDR3 bases are TGTGCCAGCAGGGCCGGGACAGTCGAGCAGTACTTC. V and J are TRBV28 and TRBJ2-7, with TRBD1 matching 7 bases. The CDR3 runs to 12 residues. V shed 6 bases, J shed 6 bases, and the junction held 5 bases outside the gene matches. The germline V gene has CDR1 MDHEN and CDR2 SYDVKM.

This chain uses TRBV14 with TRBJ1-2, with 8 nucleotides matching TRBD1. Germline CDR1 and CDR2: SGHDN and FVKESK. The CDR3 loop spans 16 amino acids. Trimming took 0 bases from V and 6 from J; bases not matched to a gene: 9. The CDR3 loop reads CASSQDRTGRVNGYTF. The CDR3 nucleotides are TGTGCCAGCAGCCAAGATAGGACAGGGAGAGTAAATGGCTACACCTTC.

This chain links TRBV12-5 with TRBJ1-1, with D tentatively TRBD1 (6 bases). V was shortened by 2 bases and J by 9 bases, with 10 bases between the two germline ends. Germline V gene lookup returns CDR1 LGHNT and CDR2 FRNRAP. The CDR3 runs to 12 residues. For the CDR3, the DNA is TGTGCTAGTGGTTTGAACAGGGCTCAAGCTTTCTTT. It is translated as CASGLNRAQAFF.

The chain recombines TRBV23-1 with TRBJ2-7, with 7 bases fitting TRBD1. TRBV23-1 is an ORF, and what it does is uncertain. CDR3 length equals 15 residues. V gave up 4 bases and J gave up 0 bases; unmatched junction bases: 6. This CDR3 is CASSPPGQSSYEQYF. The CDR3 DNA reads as TGCGCCAGCAGTCCGCCGGGACAGAGCTCCTACGAGCAGTACTTC.

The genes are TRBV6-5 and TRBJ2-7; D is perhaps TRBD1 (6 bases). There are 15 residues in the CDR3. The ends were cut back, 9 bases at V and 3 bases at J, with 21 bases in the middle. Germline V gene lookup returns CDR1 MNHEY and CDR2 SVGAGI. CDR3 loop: CASKQGPRIYYEQYF. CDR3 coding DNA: TGTGCCAGTAAACAGGGCCCAAGGATTTACTACGAGCAGTACTTC.

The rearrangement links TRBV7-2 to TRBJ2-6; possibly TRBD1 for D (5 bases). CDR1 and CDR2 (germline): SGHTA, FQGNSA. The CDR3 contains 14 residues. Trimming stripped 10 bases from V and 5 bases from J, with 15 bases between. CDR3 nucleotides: TGTGCCATCAAGGGTAGGGGCCGGGCCAACGTCCTGACTTTC. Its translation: CAIKGRGRANVLTF.

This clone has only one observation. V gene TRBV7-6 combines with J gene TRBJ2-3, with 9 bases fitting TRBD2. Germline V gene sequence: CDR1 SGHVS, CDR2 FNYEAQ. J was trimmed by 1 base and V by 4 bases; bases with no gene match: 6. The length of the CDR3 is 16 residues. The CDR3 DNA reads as TGTGCCAGCAGCTCGAGACTAGCGGAGGGCACAGATACGCAGTATTTT. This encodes CASSSRLAEGTDTQYF. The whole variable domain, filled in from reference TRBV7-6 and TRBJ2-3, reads GAGVSQSPRYKVTKRGQDVALRCDPISGHVSLYWYRQALGQGPEFLTYFNYEAQQDKSGLPNDRFSAERPEGSISTLTIQRTEQRDSAMYRCASSSRLAEGTDTQYFGPGTRLTVL.

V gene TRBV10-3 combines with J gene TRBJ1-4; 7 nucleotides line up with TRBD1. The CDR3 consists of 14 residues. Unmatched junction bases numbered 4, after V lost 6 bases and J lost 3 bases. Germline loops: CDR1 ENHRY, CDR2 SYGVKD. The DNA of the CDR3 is TGTGCCATCAGCGGGGACAGCCCTAATGAAAAACTGTTTTTT. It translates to CAISGDSPNEKLFF.

CDR3 residues: CASSIFTGGSDGYTF. The CDR3 bases are TGTGCCAGTAGTATTTTTACAGGGGGTAGTGATGGCTACACCTTC. V is TRBV19 and J is TRBJ1-2; TRBD1 matches at 8 bases. The V and J ends lost 3 bases and 6 bases, in that order; junction bases with no gene match: 9. CDR1 is LNHDA and CDR2 is SQIVND in the germline V gene (reference sequence). The CDR3 loop spans 15 amino acids.

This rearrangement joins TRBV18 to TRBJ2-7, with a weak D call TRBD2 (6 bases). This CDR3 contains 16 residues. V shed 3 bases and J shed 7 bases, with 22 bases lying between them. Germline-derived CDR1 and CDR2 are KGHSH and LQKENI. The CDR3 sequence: CASSPLQTSPPWEQYF. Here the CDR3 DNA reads TGTGCCAGCTCACCGCTGCAGACTAGTCCCCCATGGGAGCAGTACTTC.

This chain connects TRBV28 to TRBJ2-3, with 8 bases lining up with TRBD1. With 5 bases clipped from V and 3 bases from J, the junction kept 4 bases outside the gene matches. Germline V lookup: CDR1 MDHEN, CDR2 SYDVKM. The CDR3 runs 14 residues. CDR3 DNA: TGTGCCAGCAGTCCGGGACAGGCAACAGATACGCAGTATTTT. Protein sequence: CASSPGQATDTQYF.

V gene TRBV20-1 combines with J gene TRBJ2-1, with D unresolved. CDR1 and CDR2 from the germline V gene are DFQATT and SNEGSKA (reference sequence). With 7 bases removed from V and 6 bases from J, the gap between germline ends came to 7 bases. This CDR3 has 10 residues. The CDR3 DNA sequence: TGCAGTGTTCCCCGCAATGAGCAGTTCTTC. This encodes CSVPRNEQFF.

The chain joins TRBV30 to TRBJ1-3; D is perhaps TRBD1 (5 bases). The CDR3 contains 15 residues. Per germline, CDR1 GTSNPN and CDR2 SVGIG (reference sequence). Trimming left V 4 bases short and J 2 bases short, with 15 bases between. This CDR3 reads CAWMQGSWTGNTIYF. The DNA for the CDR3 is TGTGCCTGGATGCAGGGTTCATGGACTGGAAACACCATATATTTT.

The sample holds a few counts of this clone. This CDR3 reads CASSYQQGYGQYF. The CDR3 coding sequence is TGTGCCAGCAGTTACCAACAGGGGTATGGGCAGTACTTC. The V gene is TRBV6-5, the J gene TRBJ2-7; TRBD1 aligns across 7 bases. This CDR3 is 13 amino acids long. Germline V gene sequence: CDR1 MNHEY, CDR2 SVGAGI. V lost 2 bases, J lost 9 bases, and 7 bases stayed unmatched.

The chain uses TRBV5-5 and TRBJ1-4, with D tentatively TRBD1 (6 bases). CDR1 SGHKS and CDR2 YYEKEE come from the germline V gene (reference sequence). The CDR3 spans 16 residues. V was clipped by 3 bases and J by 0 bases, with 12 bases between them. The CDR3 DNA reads TGTGCCAGCAGCTCACGGGGGGGCGCAACTAATGAAAAACTGTTTTTT. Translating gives CASSSRGGATNEKLFF.

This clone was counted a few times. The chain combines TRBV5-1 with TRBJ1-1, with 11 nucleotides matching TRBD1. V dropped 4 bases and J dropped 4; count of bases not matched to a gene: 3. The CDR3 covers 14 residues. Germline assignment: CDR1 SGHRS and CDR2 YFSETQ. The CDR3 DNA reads TGCGCCAGCAGCGAAGGACAGGGGGCCACTGAAGCTTTCTTT. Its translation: CASSEGQGATEAFF. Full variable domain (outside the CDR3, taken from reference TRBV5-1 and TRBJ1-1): KAGVTQTPRYLIKTRGQQVTLSCSPISGHRSVSWYQQTPGQGLQFLFEYFSETQRNKGNFPGRFSGRQFSNSRSEMNVSTLELGDSALYLCASSEGQGATEAFFGQGTRLTVV.

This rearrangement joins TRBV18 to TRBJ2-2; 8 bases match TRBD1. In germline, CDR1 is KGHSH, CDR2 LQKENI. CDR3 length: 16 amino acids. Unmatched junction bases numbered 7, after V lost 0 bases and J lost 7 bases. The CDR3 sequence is CASSPPSRTGIGELFF. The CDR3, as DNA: TGTGCCAGCTCACCACCGAGTAGGACAGGGATCGGGGAGCTGTTTTTT.